This T cell receptor (beta chain) was obtained from a study of T cell responses to AZD1222 COVID-19 vaccine. The V end was cut by 0 bases, the J end by 0 bases, with 15 bases between. Germline V gene sequence: CDR1 MGHRA, CDR2 YSYEKL. The CDR3 loop spans 18 amino acids. Of note for this clone: Its antigen is unidentified.

Only in-frame clones appear in the TCRdb table, and some are missing; sequencing was by immunoSEQ multiplex PCR. The table has approximately 150,000 clones, over 85% seen once. Findings of the study overall: Among the donors, most were white British and more were female, and clonal diversity was possibly underestimated.

The sequenced sample was peripheral blood, obtained 28 days after the second AZD1222 dose. The chain has TRBV4-1 and TRBJ1-5, with a tentative D call TRBD1 (5 bases). The sequence came from an adult who received the AZD1222 COVID-19 vaccine. In DNA form, the CDR3 reads TGCGCCAGCAGCCAAGATTTGGGGCAGCCTAATAGCAATCAGCCCCAGCATTTT. Amino acid sequence: CASSQDLGQPNSNQPQHF.